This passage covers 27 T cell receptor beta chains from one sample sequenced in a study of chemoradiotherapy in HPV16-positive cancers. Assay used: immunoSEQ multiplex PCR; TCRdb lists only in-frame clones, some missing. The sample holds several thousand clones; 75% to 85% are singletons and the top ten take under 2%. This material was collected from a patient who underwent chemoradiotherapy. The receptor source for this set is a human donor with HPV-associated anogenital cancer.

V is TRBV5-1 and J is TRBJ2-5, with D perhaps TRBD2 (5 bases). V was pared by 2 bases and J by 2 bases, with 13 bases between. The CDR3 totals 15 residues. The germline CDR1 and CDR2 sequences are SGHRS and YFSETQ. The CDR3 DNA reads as TGCGCCAGCAGCTTATTTAGCGCCCGACAAGAGACCCAGTACTTC. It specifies CASSLFSARQETQYF.

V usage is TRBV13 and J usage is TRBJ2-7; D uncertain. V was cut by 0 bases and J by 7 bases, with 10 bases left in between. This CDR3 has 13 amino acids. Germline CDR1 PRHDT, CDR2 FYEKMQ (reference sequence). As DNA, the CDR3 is TGTGCCAGCAGCTTAGGGAACCGGTGGGAGCAGTACTTC. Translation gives CASSLGNRWEQYF.

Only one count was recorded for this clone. The CDR3 DNA reads as TGCGCCAGCAGCTTGGATGTAACTGAGGGTACGCAGTATTTT. Translated: CASSLDVTEGTQYF. J is TRBJ2-3 and V is TRBV5-1; TRBD2 might be the D (5 bases). CDR1 SGHRS and CDR2 YFSETQ come from the germline V gene. The CDR3 covers 14 residues. V dropped 0 bases and J dropped 8 bases, with 13 bases sitting between them.

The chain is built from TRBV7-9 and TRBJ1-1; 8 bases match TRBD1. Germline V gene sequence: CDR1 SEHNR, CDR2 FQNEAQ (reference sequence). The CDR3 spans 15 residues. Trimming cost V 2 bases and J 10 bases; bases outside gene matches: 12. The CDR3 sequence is CASSLTTGVGGGAFF. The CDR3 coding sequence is TGTGCCAGCAGCTTAACGACAGGGGTCGGGGGGGGAGCTTTCTTT.

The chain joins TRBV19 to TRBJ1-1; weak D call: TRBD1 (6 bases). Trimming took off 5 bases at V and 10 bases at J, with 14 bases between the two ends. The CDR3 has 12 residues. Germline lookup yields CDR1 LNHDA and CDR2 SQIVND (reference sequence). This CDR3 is CASSLRGAGAFF. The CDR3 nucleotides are TGTGCCAGTAGTCTCAGGGGAGCCGGAGCTTTCTTT.

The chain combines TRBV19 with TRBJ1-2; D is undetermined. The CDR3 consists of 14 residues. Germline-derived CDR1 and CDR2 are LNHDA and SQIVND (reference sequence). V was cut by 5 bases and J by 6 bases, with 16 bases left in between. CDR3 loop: CASSRSTTEHGYTF. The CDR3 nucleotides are TGTGCCAGTAGTCGATCCACCACAGAGCATGGCTACACCTTC.

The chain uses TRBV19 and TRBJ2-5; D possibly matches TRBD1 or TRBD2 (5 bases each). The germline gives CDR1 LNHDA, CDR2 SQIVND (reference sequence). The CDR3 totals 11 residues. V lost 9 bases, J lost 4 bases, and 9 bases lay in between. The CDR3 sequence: CARKGRETQYF. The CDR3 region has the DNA TGTGCCAGAAAGGGACGAGAGACCCAGTACTTC.

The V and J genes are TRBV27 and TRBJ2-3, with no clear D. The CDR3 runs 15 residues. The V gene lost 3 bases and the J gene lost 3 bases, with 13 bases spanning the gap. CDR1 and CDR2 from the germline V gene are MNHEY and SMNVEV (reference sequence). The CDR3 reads CASSFGRPRTDTQYF. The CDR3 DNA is TGTGCCAGCAGTTTTGGCAGGCCAAGGACAGATACGCAGTATTTT.

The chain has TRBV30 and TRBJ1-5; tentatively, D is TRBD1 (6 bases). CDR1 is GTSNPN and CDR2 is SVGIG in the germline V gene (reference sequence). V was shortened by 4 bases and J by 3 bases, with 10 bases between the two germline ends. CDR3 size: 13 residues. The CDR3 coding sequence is TGTGCCTGGACCAGGGGTAACAATCAGCCCCAGCATTTT. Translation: CAWTRGNNQPQHF.

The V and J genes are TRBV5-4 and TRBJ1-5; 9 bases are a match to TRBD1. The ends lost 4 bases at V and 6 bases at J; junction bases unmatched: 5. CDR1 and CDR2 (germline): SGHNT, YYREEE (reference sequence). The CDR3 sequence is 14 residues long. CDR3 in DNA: TGTGCCAGCAGCACACAGGGGGCGTCTCAGCCCCAGCATTTT. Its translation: CASSTQGASQPQHF.

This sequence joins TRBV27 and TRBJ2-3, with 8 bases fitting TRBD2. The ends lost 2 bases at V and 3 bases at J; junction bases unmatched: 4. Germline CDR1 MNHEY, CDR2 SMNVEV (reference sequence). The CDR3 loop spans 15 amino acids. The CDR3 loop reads CASSLGTSDTDTQYF. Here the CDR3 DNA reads TGTGCCAGCAGTTTAGGGACTAGTGATACAGATACGCAGTATTTT.

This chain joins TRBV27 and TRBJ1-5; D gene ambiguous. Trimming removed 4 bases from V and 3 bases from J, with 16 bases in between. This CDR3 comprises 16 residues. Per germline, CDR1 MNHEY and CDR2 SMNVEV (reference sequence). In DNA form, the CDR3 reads TGTGCCAGCAGTTCTAATCCGGACCCATTCAATCAGCCCCAGCATTTT. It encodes CASSSNPDPFNQPQHF.

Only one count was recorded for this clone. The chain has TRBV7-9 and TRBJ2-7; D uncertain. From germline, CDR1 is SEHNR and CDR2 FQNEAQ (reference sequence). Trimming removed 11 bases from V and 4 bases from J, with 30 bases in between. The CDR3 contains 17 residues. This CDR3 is CASASSTNPIFLYEQYF. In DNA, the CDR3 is TGTGCCTCCGCCAGCTCCACCAATCCTATTTTTCTGTACGAGCAGTACTTC.

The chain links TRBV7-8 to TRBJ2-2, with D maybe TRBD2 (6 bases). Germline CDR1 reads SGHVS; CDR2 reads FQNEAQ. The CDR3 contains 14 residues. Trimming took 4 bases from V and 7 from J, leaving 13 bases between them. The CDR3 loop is CASSSGTFFGELFF. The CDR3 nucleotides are TGTGCCAGCAGCTCCGGGACTTTCTTCGGGGAGCTGTTTTTT. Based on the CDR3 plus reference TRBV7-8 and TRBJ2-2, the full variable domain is GAGVSQSPRYKVAKRGQDVALRCDPISGHVSLFWYQQALGQGPEFLTYFQNEAQLDKSGLPSDRFFAERPEGSVSTLKIQRTQQEDSAVYLCASSSGTFFGELFFGEGSRLTVL.

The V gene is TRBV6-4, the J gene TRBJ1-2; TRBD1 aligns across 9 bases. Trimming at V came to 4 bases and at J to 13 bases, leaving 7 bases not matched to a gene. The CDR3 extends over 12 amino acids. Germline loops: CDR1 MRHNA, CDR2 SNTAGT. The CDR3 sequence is CASSGGTGRPTF. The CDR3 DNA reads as TGTGCCAGCAGTGGAGGGACAGGGCGTCCCACCTTC.

The CDR3 region is CAKGQGSGNTIYF. The CDR3 DNA is TGTGCTAAGGGACAAGGCTCTGGAAACACCATATATTTT. The V call is TRBV30, the J call TRBJ1-3; D possibly corresponds to TRBD1 (6 bases). The CDR3 totals 13 residues. Germline lookup yields CDR1 GTSNPN and CDR2 SVGIG (reference sequence).

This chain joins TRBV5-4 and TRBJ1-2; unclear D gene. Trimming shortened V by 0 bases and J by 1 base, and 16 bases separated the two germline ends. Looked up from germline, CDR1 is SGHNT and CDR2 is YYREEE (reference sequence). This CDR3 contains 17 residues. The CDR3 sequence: CASSLVLGSGLNYGYTF. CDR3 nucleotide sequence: TGTGCCAGCAGCTTGGTTCTTGGATCGGGTCTTAACTATGGCTACACCTTC.

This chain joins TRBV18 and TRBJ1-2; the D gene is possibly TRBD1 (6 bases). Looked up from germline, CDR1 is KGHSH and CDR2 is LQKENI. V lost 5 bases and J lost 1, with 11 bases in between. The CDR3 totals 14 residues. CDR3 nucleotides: TGTGCCAGCTCAATGGACAGCCTTAACTATGGCTACACCTTC. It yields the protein CASSMDSLNYGYTF.

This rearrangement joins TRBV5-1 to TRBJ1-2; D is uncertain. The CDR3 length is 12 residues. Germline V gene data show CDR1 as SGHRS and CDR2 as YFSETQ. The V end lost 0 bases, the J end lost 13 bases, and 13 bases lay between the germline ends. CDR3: CASSLGTVGGTF. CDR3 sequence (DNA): TGCGCCAGCAGCTTGGGGACGGTGGGTGGCACCTTC. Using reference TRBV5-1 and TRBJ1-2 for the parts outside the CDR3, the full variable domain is KAGVTQTPRYLIKTRGQQVTLSCSPISGHRSVSWYQQTPGQGLQFLFEYFSETQRNKGNFPGRFSGRQFSNSRSEMNVSTLELGDSALYLCASSLGTVGGTFGSGTRLTVV.

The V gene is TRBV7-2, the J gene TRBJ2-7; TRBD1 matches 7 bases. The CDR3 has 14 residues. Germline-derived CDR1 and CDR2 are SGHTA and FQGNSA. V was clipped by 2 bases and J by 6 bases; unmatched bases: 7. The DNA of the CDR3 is TGTGCCAGCAGCTTACGACAGGGTTACCCCGAGCAGTACTTC. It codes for CASSLRQGYPEQYF.

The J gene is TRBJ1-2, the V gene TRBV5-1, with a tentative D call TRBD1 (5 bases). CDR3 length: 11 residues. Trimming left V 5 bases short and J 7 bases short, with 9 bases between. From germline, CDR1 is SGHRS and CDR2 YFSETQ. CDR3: CASRSGSGYTF. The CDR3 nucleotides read TGCGCCAGCAGGTCAGGGTCTGGCTACACCTTC.

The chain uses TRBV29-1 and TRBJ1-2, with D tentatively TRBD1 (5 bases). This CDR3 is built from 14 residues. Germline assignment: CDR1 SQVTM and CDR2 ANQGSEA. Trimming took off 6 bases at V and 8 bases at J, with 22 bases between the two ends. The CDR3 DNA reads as TGCAGCGTGGGAGAGCTTCAGGGAAAGTTCGGCTACACCTTC. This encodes CSVGELQGKFGYTF.

The DNA of the CDR3 is TGTGCCAGCTCACCTGGACGGAAGACTGAAGCTTTCTTT. It is translated as CASSPGRKTEAFF. V gene TRBV18 combines with J gene TRBJ1-1; D is undetermined. V lost 3 bases to trimming and J lost 5 bases, with 10 bases between them. This CDR3 region has 13 residues. Germline V gene data show CDR1 as KGHSH and CDR2 as LQKENI.

CDR3 sequence (DNA): TGTGCCAGCAGTCCAGCGTACGACCAAGAGACCCAGTACTTC. Translation: CASSPAYDQETQYF. This rearrangement joins TRBV6-1 to TRBJ2-5; no reliable D call. Looked up from germline, CDR1 is MNHNS and CDR2 is SASEGT. V shed 5 bases and J shed 0 bases, with 10 bases lying between them. This CDR3 has 14 amino acids.

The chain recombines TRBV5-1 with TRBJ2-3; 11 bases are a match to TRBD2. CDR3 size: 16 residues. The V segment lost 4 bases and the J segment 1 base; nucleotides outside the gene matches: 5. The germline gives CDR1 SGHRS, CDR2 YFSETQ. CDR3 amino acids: CASSVTLAGGTDTQYF. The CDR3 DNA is TGCGCCAGCAGCGTTACACTAGCGGGGGGCACAGATACGCAGTATTTT.

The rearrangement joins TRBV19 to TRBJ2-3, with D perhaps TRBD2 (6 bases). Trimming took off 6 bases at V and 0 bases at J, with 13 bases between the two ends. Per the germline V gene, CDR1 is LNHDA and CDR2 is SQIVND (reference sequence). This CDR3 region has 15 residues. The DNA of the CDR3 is TGTGCCAGTAGCCCGACTAGTACTAGCACAGATACGCAGTATTTT. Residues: CASSPTSTSTDTQYF.

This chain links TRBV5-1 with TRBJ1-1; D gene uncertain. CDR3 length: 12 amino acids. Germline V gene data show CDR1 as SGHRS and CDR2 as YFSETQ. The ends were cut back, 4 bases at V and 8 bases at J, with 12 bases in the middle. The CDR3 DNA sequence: TGCGCCAGCAGCCCGGTCGACTTCGAAGCTTTCTTT. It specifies CASSPVDFEAFF.